Listed here is a single TCR beta chain. The V end was cut by 6 bases, the J end by 5 bases, with 7 bases between. Germline V lookup: CDR1 SNHLY, CDR2 FYNNEI. The CDR3 is made up of 11 amino acids. Assay: immunoSEQ multiplex PCR; the TCRdb copy retains only in-frame clones and omits some. Counted here are under 1 million clones, around 96% occurring once; the ten biggest clones make up under 0.3%. This sample was taken from a study of shared clonotypes between healthy human individuals. CD45RO-negative CD8 cells positively selected for CCR7 made up the naive population, which excluded terminally differentiated effector memory CD45RA+ cells.

The TCR sequence derives from a man aged 30-40 years in good health. Sequenced: naive CD8+ T cells sorted from blood. The V call is TRBV2, the J call TRBJ2-5; no definite D call. The CDR3, as DNA: TGTGCCAGCAGCGAGAAGGAGACCCAGTACTTC. Its protein is CASSEKETQYF.